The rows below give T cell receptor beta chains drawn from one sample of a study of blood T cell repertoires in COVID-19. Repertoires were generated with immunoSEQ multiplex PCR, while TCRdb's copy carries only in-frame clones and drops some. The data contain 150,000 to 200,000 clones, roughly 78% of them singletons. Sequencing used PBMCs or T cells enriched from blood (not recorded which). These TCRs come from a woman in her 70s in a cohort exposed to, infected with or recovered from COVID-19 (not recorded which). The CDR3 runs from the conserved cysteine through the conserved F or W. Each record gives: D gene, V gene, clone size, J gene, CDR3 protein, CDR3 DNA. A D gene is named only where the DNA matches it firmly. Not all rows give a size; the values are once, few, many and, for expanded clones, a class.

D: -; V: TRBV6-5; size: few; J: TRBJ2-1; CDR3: CASSPASYNEQFF; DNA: TGTGCCAGTTCTCCAGCGTCGTACAATGAGCAGTTCTTC
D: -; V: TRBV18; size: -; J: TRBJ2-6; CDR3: CASSPSLPSSGANVLTF; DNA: TGTGCCAGCTCCCCATCCCTCCCTAGCTCTGGGGCCAACGTCCTGACTTTC
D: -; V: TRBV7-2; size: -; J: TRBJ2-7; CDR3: CASSPAMILSYEQYF; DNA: TGTGCCAGCAGCCCTGCTATGATACTTAGCTACGAGCAGTACTTC
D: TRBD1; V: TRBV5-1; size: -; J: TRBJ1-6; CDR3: CASSLAGQGRSPLHF; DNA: TGCGCCAGCAGCTTGGCCGGACAGGGCCGTTCACCCCTCCACTTT
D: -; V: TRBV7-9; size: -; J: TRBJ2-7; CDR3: CASVSRETPYEQYF; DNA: TGTGCCAGCGTATCGCGAGAGACTCCCTACGAGCAGTACTTC
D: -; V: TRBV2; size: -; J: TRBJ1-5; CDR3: CASRAAISNQPQHF; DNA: TGTGCCAGCAGAGCGGCAATTAGCAATCAGCCCCAGCATTTT
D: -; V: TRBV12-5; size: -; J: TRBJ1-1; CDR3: CASGPVSVQGIGTEAFF; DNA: TGTGCTAGTGGTCCTGTTTCCGTGCAGGGCATTGGCACTGAAGCTTTCTTT
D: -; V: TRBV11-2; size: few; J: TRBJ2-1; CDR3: CASSLQGDEQFF; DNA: TGTGCCAGCAGCTTGCAGGGTGACGAGCAGTTCTTC
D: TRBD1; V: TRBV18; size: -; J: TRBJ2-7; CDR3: CASSAGTVSEQYF; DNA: TGTGCCAGCTCGGCCGGGACAGTCAGCGAGCAGTACTTC
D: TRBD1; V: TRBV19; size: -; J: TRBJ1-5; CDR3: CASSETGHGNQPQHF; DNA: TGTGCCAGTAGCGAGACAGGGCATGGGAATCAGCCCCAGCATTTT
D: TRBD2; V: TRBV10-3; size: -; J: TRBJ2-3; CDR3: CAINRGGLAGEDTQYF; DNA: TGTGCCATCAACCGGGGGGGACTAGCGGGAGAGGATACGCAGTATTTT
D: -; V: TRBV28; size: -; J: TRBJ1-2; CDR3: CASRSGDGGYGYTF; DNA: TGTGCCAGCAGGTCTGGGGACGGGGGGTATGGCTACACCTTC
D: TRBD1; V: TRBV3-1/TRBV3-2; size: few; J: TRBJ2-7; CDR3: CASSQVGQGGEQYF; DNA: TGTGCCAGCAGCCAAGTGGGACAGGGAGGAGAGCAGTACTTC
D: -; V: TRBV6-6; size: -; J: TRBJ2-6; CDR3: CASSQRTGRGAGANVLTF; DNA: TGTGCCAGCAGTCAGAGGACAGGGAGGGGTGCTGGGGCCAACGTCCTGACTTTC
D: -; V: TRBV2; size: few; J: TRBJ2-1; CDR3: CASRGTGIGEQFF; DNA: TGTGCCAGTAGAGGAACAGGGATTGGCGAGCAGTTCTTC
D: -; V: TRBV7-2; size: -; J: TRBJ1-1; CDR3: CASSLKRTEAFF; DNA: TGTGCCAGCAGCCTCAAGCGAACTGAAGCTTTCTTT
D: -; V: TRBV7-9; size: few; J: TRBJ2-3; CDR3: CASSLWGADTQYF; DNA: TGTGCCAGCAGCTTATGGGGCGCAGATACGCAGTATTTT
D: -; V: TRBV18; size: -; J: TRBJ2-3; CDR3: CASSPLSDTQYF; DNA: TGTGCCAGCTCACCTCTCTCAGATACGCAGTATTTT
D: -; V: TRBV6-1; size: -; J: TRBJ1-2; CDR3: CASSEDSNYGYTF; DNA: TGTGCCAGCAGTGAAGACAGTAACTATGGCTACACCTTC
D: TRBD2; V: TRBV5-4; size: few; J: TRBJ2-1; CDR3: CASSSRTSGSHRYNEQFF; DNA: TGTGCCAGCAGCTCCCGGACTAGCGGGAGCCACAGGTACAATGAGCAGTTCTTC
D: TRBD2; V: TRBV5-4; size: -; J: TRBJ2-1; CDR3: CASSPSGREQFF; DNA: TGTGCCAGCAGCCCTAGCGGGAGAGAGCAGTTCTTC
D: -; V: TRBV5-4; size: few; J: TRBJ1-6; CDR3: CASSLKLQNSYNSPLHF; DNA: TGTGCCAGCAGCTTGAAGCTGCAAAACTCCTATAATTCACCCCTCCACTTT
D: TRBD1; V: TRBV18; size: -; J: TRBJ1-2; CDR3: CASSGTGEAFLQHTNYGYTF; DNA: TGTGCCAGCTCCGGGACAGGGGAGGCTTTCTTACAGCATACTAACTATGGCTACACCTTC
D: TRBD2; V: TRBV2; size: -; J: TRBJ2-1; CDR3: CASSPSFGLAGVGEQFF; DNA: TGTGCCAGCAGTCCCTCTTTCGGCCTAGCGGGAGTCGGTGAGCAGTTCTTC
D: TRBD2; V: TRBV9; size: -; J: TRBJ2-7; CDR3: CASSVGLAGAYEQYF; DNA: TGTGCCAGCAGCGTGGGACTAGCGGGGGCCTACGAGCAGTACTTC
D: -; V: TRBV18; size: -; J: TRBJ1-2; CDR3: CASSPYVGALYGYTF; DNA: TGTGCCAGCTCACCATACGTGGGAGCCCTCTATGGCTACACCTTC
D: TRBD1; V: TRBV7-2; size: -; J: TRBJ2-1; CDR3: CASSAWTGSYNEQFF; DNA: TGTGCCAGCAGCGCCTGGACAGGGTCCTACAATGAGCAGTTCTTC
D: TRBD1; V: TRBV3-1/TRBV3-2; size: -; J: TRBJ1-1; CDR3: CASSQDRGEAFF; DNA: TGTGCCAGCAGCCAGGACAGGGGGGAAGCTTTCTTT
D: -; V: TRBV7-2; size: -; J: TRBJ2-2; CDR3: CASSPRTGQGELFF; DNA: TGTGCCAGCAGCCCCCGAACCGGACAGGGGGAGCTGTTTTTT
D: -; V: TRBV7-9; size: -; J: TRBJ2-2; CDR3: CASGATRFGELFF; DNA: TGTGCCAGCGGCGCCACTAGATTCGGGGAGCTGTTTTTT
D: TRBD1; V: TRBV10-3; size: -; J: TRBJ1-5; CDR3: CAISPGQAFNQPQHF; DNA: TGTGCCATCTCCCCGGGACAGGCATTCAATCAGCCCCAGCATTTT
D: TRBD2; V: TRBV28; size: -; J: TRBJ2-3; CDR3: CASSFSSGSGVDTQYF; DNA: TGTGCCAGCAGTTTTTCTAGCGGGAGTGGGGTAGATACGCAGTATTTT
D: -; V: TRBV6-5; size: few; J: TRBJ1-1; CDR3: CASSTRGDTEAFF; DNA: TGTGCCAGCAGTACGCGGGGGGACACTGAAGCTTTCTTT
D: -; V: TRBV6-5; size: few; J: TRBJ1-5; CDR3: CASRWTADSNQPQHF; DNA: TGTGCCAGCAGATGGACAGCCGATAGCAATCAGCCCCAGCATTTT